This passage covers 27 T cell receptor beta chains from one sample sequenced in a study of Graves' ophthalmopathy and Graves' hyperthyroidism. Amplification of TCR beta CDR3 regions used RNA transcripts. First-round RT-PCR employed HTBI primers, with a second-round multiplex PCR after it. TCRdb itself ran the multiplex PCR reads through MiXCR, one entry per CDR3 protein. In the table there are roughly 400,000 distinct CDR3 sequences, about 18% of which are singletons. The material sequenced was peripheral blood. These receptors came from an adult woman with stable Graves' hyperthyroidism.

Many counts were recorded for this clonotype. The chain recombines TRBV2 with TRBJ2-2; unclear D gene. The CDR3 has 14 amino acids. V lost 5 bases and J 0 bases, leaving 7 bases between the germline ends. From germline, CDR1 is SNHLY and CDR2 FYNNEI. CDR3 region: CASSQLANTGELFF. The CDR3 DNA reads TGTGCCAGCAGTCAACTCGCGAACACCGGGGAGCTGTTTTTT.

The rearrangement joins TRBV27 to TRBJ2-7; TRBD1 is a possible D gene (6 bases). The CDR3 is 13 amino acids. Germline CDR1 MNHEY, CDR2 SMNVEV (reference sequence). Trimming removed 5 bases at V and 12 bases at J, with 20 bases between. As DNA, the CDR3 is TGTGCCAGCAGTCCCAATCGACAGGCCAAGGGGTACTTC. It encodes CASSPNRQAKGYF.

V gene TRBV2 combines with J gene TRBJ2-7, with 8 bases lining up with TRBD2. Trimming at V came to 4 bases and at J to 0 bases, leaving 5 bases not matched to a gene. CDR3 length equals 15 residues. In germline, CDR1 is SNHLY, CDR2 FYNNEI. CDR3 sequence: CASSGRLAGSYEQYF. The CDR3 region has the DNA TGTGCCAGCAGTGGTCGGCTAGCGGGCTCCTACGAGCAGTACTTC.

V gene TRBV7-9 combines with J gene TRBJ2-1; possible D gene TRBD2, 6 bases. This CDR3 region has 15 residues. Germline lookup yields CDR1 SEHNR and CDR2 FQNEAQ (reference sequence). The ends were cut back, 5 bases at V and 2 bases at J, with 13 bases in the middle. Written as DNA, the CDR3 is TGTGCCAGCAGCGGTAGCGGAGGGGCCTACAATGAGCAGTTCTTC. This translates into CASSGSGGAYNEQFF.

This clonotype has ten or more counts. The chain carries TRBV7-6 and TRBJ2-5; 9 positions match TRBD1. This CDR3 comprises 16 residues. Per germline, CDR1 SGHVS and CDR2 FNYEAQ. Trimming at V came to 4 bases and at J to 2 bases, leaving 8 bases not matched to a gene. The CDR3 region has the DNA TGTGCCAGCAGCTACCCCACAGGGGGCCGGCAAGAGACCCAGTACTTC. Protein: CASSYPTGGRQETQYF.

This clonotype was observed at least ten times. J is TRBJ2-5 and V is TRBV3-1; tentatively, D is TRBD1 (6 bases). Trimming cost V 1 base and J 4 bases, with 13 bases left between them. The V gene's germline CDR1 is LGHDT and CDR2 YNNKEL (reference sequence). The CDR3 loop spans 15 amino acids. The chain's CDR3 is CASSQAGAQGETQYF. CDR3 sequence (DNA): TGTGCCAGCAGCCAAGCAGGGGCCCAGGGAGAGACCCAGTACTTC.

The sample holds a few counts of this clonotype. CDR3 in DNA: TGTGCCACCAGTGATCCGACGGGACGAGAGACCCAGTACTTC. It encodes CATSDPTGRETQYF. The chain is built from TRBV24-1 and TRBJ2-5; D is perhaps TRBD1 or TRBD2 (5 bases each). Between the trimmed V and J ends, which lost 3 bases and 4 bases, there was a span of 11 bases. This CDR3 region has 14 residues. Germline CDR1 is KGHDR and CDR2 is SFDVKD.

This clonotype was recorded at least ten times. This sequence joins TRBV27 and TRBJ2-7, with 7 bases identical to TRBD1. The V gene end was trimmed by 2 bases and the J gene end by 6 bases; junction bases not matched to a gene: 4. The CDR3 loop spans 13 amino acids. Germline values: CDR1 MNHEY, CDR2 SMNVEV (reference sequence). The CDR3 DNA follows: TGTGCCAGCAGTTTAACACAGGGGTCCGAGCAGTACTTC. Translation: CASSLTQGSEQYF.

In its sample, this clonotype was seen many times. The chain employs TRBV12-3 or TRBV12-4 and TRBJ2-7; tentative D call: TRBD1 (6 bases). The CDR3 extends over 11 amino acids. V was clipped by 6 bases and J by 6 bases, with 9 bases between them. This CDR3 reads CASSTGFEQYF. As DNA, the CDR3 is TGTGCCAGCAGCACAGGGTTCGAGCAGTACTTC.

The chain couples TRBV5-1 to TRBJ2-5; no clear D. Germline loops: CDR1 SGHRS, CDR2 YFSETQ. Trimming stripped 0 bases from V and 5 bases from J, with 17 bases between. The CDR3 length is 16 residues. As DNA, the CDR3 is TGCGCCAGCAGCTTGGTTCCAGGCATAATGGGGGAGACCCAGTACTTC. Its protein is CASSLVPGIMGETQYF.

This clonotype was recorded many times. One end of the junction does not line up with germline, which may come from a read error. The V and J genes are TRBV12-3 or TRBV12-4 and TRBJ2-4; D may match TRBD1 or TRBD2 (5 bases each). CDR3 length equals 15 residues. CDR3 sequence: CASSFPGATKNIKYF. The CDR3 DNA follows: TGTGCCAGCAGTTTCCCCGGGGCAACCAAAAACATTAAGTACTTC.

This clonotype appeared many times. The chain is built from TRBV19 and TRBJ1-2, with 7 bases matching TRBD1. CDR3 size: 14 residues. The V segment lost 1 base and the J segment 6 bases; nucleotides outside the gene matches: 5. CDR1 is LNHDA, CDR2 SQIVND, per germline (reference sequence). CDR3 protein: CASSIAGGGNGYTF. CDR3 nucleotides: TGTGCCAGTAGTATAGCAGGAGGGGGCAATGGCTACACCTTC.

V is TRBV12-3 or TRBV12-4 and J is TRBJ2-7, with 7 positions matching TRBD2. This CDR3 has 14 amino acids. The V gene end was trimmed by 3 bases and the J gene end by 4 bases; junction bases not matched to a gene: 6. In nucleotides, the CDR3 is TGTGCCAGCAGTTTGGGGACTATGTCTTACGAGCAGTACTTC. Protein: CASSLGTMSYEQYF.

The genes are TRBV9 and TRBJ1-2; tentatively, D is TRBD1 (6 bases). In germline, CDR1 is SGDLS, CDR2 YYNGEE. Between the trimmed V and J ends, which lost 0 bases and 2 bases, there was a span of 11 bases. The CDR3 is made up of 15 amino acids. CDR3 nucleotide sequence: TGTGCCAGCAGCGTAGCTTGGCAGGGGAACTATGGCTACACCTTC. Encoded protein: CASSVAWQGNYGYTF.

In this sample, this clonotype turned up many times. This chain links TRBV7-2 with TRBJ1-5; TRBD1 might be the D (6 bases). The CDR3 covers 15 residues. In germline, CDR1 is SGHTA, CDR2 FQGNSA. Trimming cost V 5 bases and J 0 bases, with 11 bases left between them. The CDR3 DNA sequence: TGTGCCAGCAGCGCGTACAGGGTTAGCAATCAGCCCCAGCATTTT. Protein product: CASSAYRVSNQPQHF.

This clonotype came up many times. The V gene is TRBV6-2 or TRBV6-3, the J gene TRBJ2-7; the D gene is possibly TRBD2 (5 bases). The CDR3 contains 13 residues. V lost 4 bases and J 9 bases, leaving 16 bases between the germline ends. Germline V CDR1 and CDR2: MNHEY, SVGEGT. This CDR3 reads CASSFSQSGVQYF. As DNA, the CDR3 is TGTGCCAGCAGTTTCAGCCAGAGCGGTGTGCAGTACTTC.

This clonotype was found many times. J is TRBJ1-2 and V is TRBV20-1; 8 bases are shared with TRBD1. The germline CDR1 and CDR2 sequences are DFQATT and SNEGSKA (reference sequence). The ends lost 0 bases at V and 1 base at J; junction bases unmatched: 10. The CDR3 runs to 17 residues. As DNA, the CDR3 is TGCAGTGCTAGAGATGCGGCGGGACAGGTCAATAACTATGGCTACACCTTC. Protein product: CSARDAAGQVNNYGYTF.

Many counts were recorded for this clonotype. This chain connects TRBV28 to TRBJ1-5; D is possibly TRBD1 (5 bases). This CDR3 comprises 16 residues. Germline V gene lookup returns CDR1 MDHEN and CDR2 SYDVKM. With 3 bases removed from V and 1 base from J, the gap between germline ends came to 13 bases. The CDR3 DNA sequence: TGTGCCAGCAGTTTGGGGGGTATGGGCAGCAATCAGCCCCAGCATTTT. Translating it yields CASSLGGMGSNQPQHF.

At least ten counts were recorded for this clonotype. CDR3 protein: CASSYSPSLLGLFF. CDR3 nucleotides: TGTGCCAGCAGTTACTCCCCCTCACTTTTGGGGCTGTTTTTT. The chain recombines TRBV6-2 or TRBV6-3 with TRBJ2-2; D remains ambiguous. CDR3 size: 14 residues. V lost 0 bases and J lost 13, with 15 bases in between. Germline-derived CDR1 and CDR2 are MNHEY and SVGEGT.

This clonotype was counted at least ten times. Mismatch with germline at one junction end may stem from a read error. This chain connects TRBV7-7 to TRBJ2-5; 10 nucleotides line up with TRBD1. Germline CDR1 SSHAT, CDR2 FNYEAQ (reference sequence). This CDR3 has 14 amino acids. CDR3 sequence reads: CASSLDRGKETQYF. DNA for the CDR3: TGTGCTAGCAGCTTGGACAGGGGGAAAGAGACCCAGTACTTC.

The sample holds a few counts of this clonotype. V is TRBV2 and J is TRBJ1-6, with a tentative D call TRBD1 (6 bases). The CDR3 totals 16 residues. V was clipped by 7 bases and J by 0 bases, with 13 bases between them. Per germline, CDR1 SNHLY and CDR2 FYNNEI. Written as DNA, the CDR3 is TGTGCCAGCAAGGGGACATTGGCCTCCTATAATTCACCCCTCCACTTT. Amino acids: CASKGTLASYNSPLHF.

The sample holds many counts of this clonotype. The genes are TRBV29-1 and TRBJ2-5; TRBD1 matches at 8 bases. J was trimmed by 5 bases and V by 6 bases; bases with no gene match: 11. In germline, CDR1 is SQVTM, CDR2 ANQGSEA. The length of the CDR3 is 14 residues. CDR3 coding DNA: TGCAGCGTGCCTGACTTGGGACAGGTGGAGACCCAGTACTTC. Residues: CSVPDLGQVETQYF.

This clonotype was seen ten or more times. This chain uses TRBV27 with TRBJ2-7; weak D call: TRBD2 (6 bases). CDR3 size: 14 residues. The V and J ends lost 5 bases and 0 bases respectively, with 11 bases between them. Per germline, CDR1 MNHEY and CDR2 SMNVEV (reference sequence). CDR3 in DNA: TGTGCCAGCAGTCGGGCGGGAAGCTCCTACGAGCAGTACTTC. Protein sequence: CASSRAGSSYEQYF.

This clonotype was observed many times. CDR3: CASRTTSNTEAFF. For the CDR3, the DNA is TGTGCCAGCAGAACGACAAGTAACACTGAAGCTTTCTTT. The V call is TRBV6-1, the J call TRBJ1-1, with D hard to call. The CDR3 runs 13 residues. V lost 6 bases and J lost 2, with 10 bases in between. CDR1 is MNHNS and CDR2 is SASEGT in the germline V gene.

In this sample, this clonotype turned up many times. This chain uses TRBV19 with TRBJ1-2; 8 bases are a match to TRBD1. Germline CDR1 and CDR2: LNHDA and SQIVND (reference sequence). V lost 5 bases to trimming and J lost 7 bases; unmatched junction nucleotides: 9. The CDR3 loop spans 14 amino acids. The CDR3 spells CASSGDRGRSGYTF. The CDR3 coding sequence is TGTGCCAGTAGTGGCGACAGGGGAAGGAGTGGCTACACCTTC.

The chain combines TRBV12-3 or TRBV12-4 with TRBJ1-1; unclear D gene. V lost 1 base, J lost 0 bases, and 9 bases lay in between. The CDR3 is made up of 15 amino acids. CDR3 in amino acids: CASSLVSTLNTEAFF. For the CDR3, the DNA is TGTGCCAGCAGTTTAGTATCGACCTTGAACACTGAAGCTTTCTTT.

In this sample, this clonotype turned up many times. The V call is TRBV28, the J call TRBJ1-2, with D unclear. Trimming left V 2 bases short and J 8 bases short, with 9 bases between. Germline CDR1 and CDR2: MDHEN and SYDVKM. The CDR3 spans 12 residues. CDR3 in amino acids: CASSLARRGYTF. CDR3 coding DNA: TGTGCCAGCAGTTTAGCCAGGAGAGGCTACACCTTC.